These 21 T cell receptor beta chains came from one sample sequenced in a study of T cells after yellow fever vaccination. A single record per CDR3 protein comes from TCRdb applying MiXCR to the 5' RACE reads. In the table there are approximately 350,000 distinct CDR3 sequences, 9.5% to 13% of which are singletons. Sequencing was performed on PBMCs, taken on the day of the first yellow fever vaccination. Every receptor here comes from a man between 18 and 35 years old who received the YFV17D yellow fever vaccine.

The chain employs TRBV9 and TRBJ2-2; 10 positions agree with TRBD1. Germline V gene data show CDR1 as SGDLS and CDR2 as YYNGEE. CDR3 size: 15 residues. The V gene end was trimmed by 3 bases and the J gene end by 4 bases; junction bases not matched to a gene: 3. The CDR3 DNA reads as TGTGCCAGCAGCGGACAGGGGGCAGGCACCGGGGAGCTGTTTTTT. Amino acids: CASSGQGAGTGELFF.

The gene calls are TRBV3-1 and TRBJ1-5; D remains unclear. The germline gives CDR1 LGHDT, CDR2 YNNKEL (reference sequence). Between the trimmed V and J ends, which lost 6 bases and 6 bases, there was a span of 9 bases. CDR3 length equals 12 residues. The CDR3 DNA reads as TGTGCCAGCAGTCACGGGAGTCAGCCCCAGCATTTT. It specifies CASSHGSQPQHF.

The chain carries TRBV7-9 and TRBJ2-2, with TRBD2 identical over 10 bases. This CDR3 spans 16 amino acids. The V segment lost 8 bases and the J segment 0 bases; nucleotides outside the gene matches: 6. Germline lookup yields CDR1 SEHNR and CDR2 FQNEAQ (reference sequence). The CDR3 region has the DNA TGTGCCAGCCGCAAACTAGCGGGGACGAACACCGGGGAGCTGTTTTTT. As protein: CASRKLAGTNTGELFF.

The chain links TRBV4-3 to TRBJ2-5; tentative D call: TRBD1 (5 bases). CDR1 is LGHNA, CDR2 YSLEER, per germline. This CDR3 is 14 amino acids long. Trimming took 4 bases from V and 5 from J, leaving 14 bases between them. The CDR3 loop reads CASSPEPRVETQYF. CDR3 DNA sequence: TGCGCCAGCAGCCCTGAGCCCAGGGTGGAGACCCAGTACTTC.

This clonotype was counted between two and nine times. V gene TRBV19 combines with J gene TRBJ1-5, with D maybe TRBD1 (5 bases). The CDR3 sequence is 14 residues long. The V gene lost 6 bases and the J gene lost 7 bases, with 16 bases spanning the gap. The V gene's germline CDR1 is LNHDA and CDR2 SQIVND (reference sequence). CDR3 in amino acids: CASSPMRGRQPQHF. The DNA of the CDR3 is TGTGCCAGTAGCCCCATGAGGGGAAGGCAGCCCCAGCATTTT.

V gene TRBV5-1 combines with J gene TRBJ2-6; D might be TRBD2 (5 bases). There are 17 residues in the CDR3. V gave up 5 bases and J gave up 3 bases, with 18 bases separating them. CDR1 SGHRS and CDR2 YFSETQ come from the germline V gene. Here the CDR3 DNA reads TGCGCCAGCAGGGGAAGTGGGCCCGGGAATGGGGCCAACGTCCTGACTTTC. Amino acids: CASRGSGPGNGANVLTF.

This clonotype has a handful of counts. The chain combines TRBV5-1 with TRBJ1-4, with D unresolved. Per germline, CDR1 SGHRS and CDR2 YFSETQ. V was clipped by 4 bases and J by 4 bases, with 11 bases between them. This CDR3 has 14 residues. This CDR3 reads CASSEGFGNEKLFF. Written as DNA, the CDR3 is TGCGCCAGCAGCGAGGGTTTCGGTAATGAAAAACTGTTTTTT.

The V and J genes are TRBV29-1 and TRBJ1-2; TRBD1 might be the D (5 bases). The V gene's germline CDR1 is SQVTM and CDR2 ANQGSEA. Deletions cut 6 bases from V and 3 bases from J, with 14 bases between. The CDR3 spans 13 residues. In DNA form, the CDR3 reads TGCAGCGTCGCAACCGGGACGTACTATGGCTACACCTTC. It encodes CSVATGTYYGYTF.

This chain links TRBV12-3 or TRBV12-4 with TRBJ2-5; 8 positions agree with TRBD2. This CDR3 comprises 14 residues. Trimming at V came to 4 bases and at J to 5 bases, leaving 6 bases not matched to a gene. The CDR3 sequence is CASSYGLAFETQYF. Here the CDR3 DNA reads TGTGCCAGCAGTTATGGACTAGCCTTTGAGACCCAGTACTTC.

The rearrangement links TRBV7-2 to TRBJ1-2; unclear D gene. The CDR3 spans 16 residues. Deletions cut 2 bases from V and 4 bases from J, with 17 bases between. Germline V gene lookup returns CDR1 SGHTA and CDR2 FQGNSA. This CDR3 reads CASSLLAPSQSYGYTF. The CDR3 coding sequence is TGTGCCAGCAGCTTATTGGCTCCCTCGCAGAGCTATGGCTACACCTTC.

This clonotype turned up a few times. The chain recombines TRBV20-1 with TRBJ2-3; the match to TRBD2 covers 8 bases. Germline assignment: CDR1 DFQATT and CDR2 SNEGSKA (reference sequence). This CDR3 contains 14 residues. J was trimmed by 8 bases and V by 5 bases; bases with no gene match: 12. This chain's CDR3 is CSARTSGPRGTQYF. The CDR3 nucleotides are TGCAGTGCTCGCACTAGCGGCCCCCGTGGTACGCAGTATTTT.

This clonotype was found a few times. The V gene is TRBV6-1, the J gene TRBJ2-7; 12 nucleotides line up with TRBD2. This CDR3 spans 13 amino acids. CDR1 and CDR2 (germline): MNHNS, SASEGT. Trimming removed 6 bases from V and 5 bases from J; junction bases left unmatched: 2. The CDR3 DNA follows: TGTGCCAGCAGAAGACTAGCGGGGGACGAGCAGTACGTC. It translates to CASRRLAGDEQYV.

This clonotype was found a few times. The J gene is TRBJ2-3, the V gene TRBV6-6; D is perhaps TRBD1 or TRBD2 (5 bases each). Trimming pared 7 bases from V and 4 bases from J, leaving 9 bases between. The CDR3 extends over 12 amino acids. Per the germline V gene, CDR1 is MNHNY and CDR2 is SVGAGI (reference sequence). CDR3 residues: CASKRGPDTQYF. In DNA, the CDR3 is TGTGCCAGCAAGAGGGGTCCAGATACGCAGTATTTT.

There are many counts of this clonotype. The V and J genes are TRBV7-9 and TRBJ2-5; D unresolved. CDR3 size: 12 residues. The germline V gene has CDR1 SEHNR and CDR2 FQNEAQ (reference sequence). V gave up 5 bases and J gave up 0 bases, with 4 bases separating them. CDR3 sequence: CASSLYQETQYF. CDR3 nucleotide sequence: TGTGCCAGCAGCCTGTACCAAGAGACCCAGTACTTC.

The V call is TRBV2, the J call TRBJ2-5; no reliable D call. The CDR3 covers 14 residues. The germline gives CDR1 SNHLY, CDR2 FYNNEI. The ends were cut back, 1 base at V and 4 bases at J, with 10 bases in the middle. CDR3: CASSEVGWAETQYF. The CDR3 region has the DNA TGTGCCAGCAGTGAAGTCGGCTGGGCAGAGACCCAGTACTTC.

This clonotype came up a few times. V is TRBV6-2 or TRBV6-3 and J is TRBJ2-7; the D gene is possibly TRBD2 (6 bases). Trimming removed 5 bases at V and 6 bases at J, with 8 bases between. CDR3 length: 11 amino acids. Germline CDR1 MNHEY, CDR2 SVGEGT. CDR3 in amino acids: CASSGGREQYF. In DNA form, the CDR3 reads TGTGCCAGCAGTGGAGGGCGCGAGCAGTACTTC.

The chain combines TRBV19 with TRBJ1-2; D is ambiguous. Trimming removed 6 bases at V and 2 bases at J, with 16 bases between. CDR3 size: 15 residues. The germline CDR1 and CDR2 sequences are LNHDA and SQIVND (reference sequence). This CDR3 is CASRGQALPNYGYTF. The CDR3 DNA sequence: TGTGCCAGTAGGGGCCAGGCTCTCCCAAACTATGGCTACACCTTC. Full variable domain (rest looked up from reference TRBV19 and TRBJ1-2): DGGITQSPKYLFRKEGQNVTLSCEQNLNHDAMYWYRQDPGQGLRLIYYSQIVNDFQKGDIAEGYSVSREKKESFPLTVTSAQKNPTAFYLCASRGQALPNYGYTFGSGTRLTVV.

Many counts were recorded for this clonotype. V is TRBV5-1 and J is TRBJ1-1; 9 nucleotides agree with TRBD1. Trimming cost V 5 bases and J 5 bases; bases outside gene matches: 7. The length of the CDR3 is 14 residues. Germline CDR1 SGHRS, CDR2 YFSETQ. The CDR3 protein is CASSWDRAGTEAFF. In DNA form, the CDR3 reads TGCGCCAGCAGTTGGGACAGGGCGGGAACTGAAGCTTTCTTT.

This clonotype was seen more than once but under ten times. The CDR3 bases are TGTGCCAGCACCTTGGACAGGGAGCTGTTTTTT. Protein product: CASTLDRELFF. The genes are TRBV2 and TRBJ2-2; D perhaps matches TRBD1 (5 bases). CDR3 size: 11 residues. In germline, CDR1 is SNHLY, CDR2 FYNNEI. V was cut by 7 bases and J by 9 bases, with 9 bases left in between. Full variable domain (outside the CDR3, taken from reference TRBV2 and TRBJ2-2): EPEVTQTPSHQVTQMGQEVILRCVPISNHLYFYWYRQILGQKVEFLVSFYNNEISEKSEIFDDQFSVERPDGSNFTLKIRSTKLEDSAMYFCASTLDRELFFGEGSRLTVL.

V is TRBV29-1 and J is TRBJ2-2; 8 nucleotides line up with TRBD2. Looked up from germline, CDR1 is SQVTM and CDR2 is ANQGSEA. The CDR3 loop spans 12 amino acids. With V trimmed by 6 bases and J by 6 bases, 3 bases remained unmatched. DNA for the CDR3: TGCAGCGTGGGGACTAGTTCCGGGGAGCTGTTTTTT. Protein sequence: CSVGTSSGELFF.

This clonotype was counted between two and nine times. DNA of the CDR3: TGTGCCAGCAGGGAGACAGGGTCCCACGAGCAGTACTTC. Translation gives CASRETGSHEQYF. V gene TRBV6-6 combines with J gene TRBJ2-7; 7 bases match TRBD1. The ends lost 6 bases at V and 5 bases at J; junction bases unmatched: 7. CDR1 is MNHNY and CDR2 is SVGAGI in the germline V gene (reference sequence). CDR3 size: 13 residues.